This TCR beta chain comes out of a study of blood T cell repertoires in COVID-19. The wider study: Sources were T cells, B-cell-depleted T cells, or PBMCs; the material itself was cDNA or gDNA.

Between the trimmed V and J ends, which lost 2 bases and 0 bases, there was a span of 8 bases. This CDR3 comprises 15 residues. Looked up from germline, CDR1 is LNHDA and CDR2 is SQIVND (reference sequence). Authors' methods: Estimation of nucleated cell counts relied on the amplification of reference gene primers. Clones were read by immunoSEQ multiplex PCR, and TCRdb kept only the in-frame ones, dropping some. For V, J and clone size, that table is used; D and trimming come from the DNA. The sample has 350,000 to 400,000 clones; roughly 87% are singletons. Participants' reported clinical history set cohort assignment. In Cohort 3, a recovered donor had either two negative PCRs, clearance, or symptom resolution.

This chain connects TRBV19 to TRBJ2-1, with D tentatively TRBD1 (6 bases). Sequenced: PBMCs or T cells enriched from blood (not recorded which). This TCR came from a woman younger than 45 who had recovered from COVID-19. The CDR3 protein is CASSILGASYNEQFF. The CDR3 nucleotides are TGTGCCAGTAGTATATTGGGGGCCTCCTACAATGAGCAGTTCTTC.